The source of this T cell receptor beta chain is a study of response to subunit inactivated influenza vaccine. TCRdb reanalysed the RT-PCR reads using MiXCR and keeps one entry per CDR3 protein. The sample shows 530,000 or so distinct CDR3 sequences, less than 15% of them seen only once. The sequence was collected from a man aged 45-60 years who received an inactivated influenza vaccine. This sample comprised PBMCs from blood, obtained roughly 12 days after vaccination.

The CDR3 loop is CATRASGGTEAFF. The CDR3 DNA follows: TGTGCCACCCGAGCGTCCGGAGGAACTGAAGCTTTCTTT. This chain links TRBV28 with TRBJ1-1; D unresolved. In germline, CDR1 is MDHEN, CDR2 SYDVKM. The CDR3 is made up of 13 amino acids. V was cut by 10 bases and J by 5 bases, with 17 bases left in between.